Included here is one T cell receptor beta chain sequence, with context. Its matching antigen is unknown. From germline, CDR1 is SGHRS and CDR2 YFSETQ. The V end lost 5 bases, the J end lost 3 bases, and 14 bases lay between the germline ends. This CDR3 comprises 14 residues. This sample was included in a study of post-analysis software for immune sequencing data. Unique molecular identifiers had been added to the TCR beta cDNA libraries. TCRdb redid the calling of the PCR reads with MiXCR, one entry per CDR3 protein. Altogether hundreds of thousands of distinct CDR3 sequences are present, approximately 59% being singletons, with the ten largest covering over 9%. Whole-study findings and limits: Normalized Chao1 diversity in multiple sclerosis patients fell significantly below that of controls. Patients had higher frequencies than controls of four to six TRBV segments, including TRBV5-6, TRBV5-1 and TRBV20-1.

The clonotype comes from a girl aged 2 to 10 with multiple sclerosis. The V call is TRBV5-1, the J call TRBJ1-1; weak D call: TRBD1 (5 bases). Sequenced: blood. The chain's CDR3 is CASSEGGRDTEAFF. The CDR3 bases are TGCGCCAGCAGTGAAGGCGGCAGGGACACTGAAGCTTTCTTT.